The TCR beta chain under discussion was sequenced for a study of blood T cell repertoires in COVID-19. Looking at the study overall: The United States, Italy and Spain provided the acute and convalescent COVID-19 samples. T cells, B-cell-depleted T cells, or PBMCs supplied cDNA or gDNA.

The CDR3 has 14 amino acids. The V and J ends lost 4 bases and 4 bases, in that order; junction bases with no gene match: 7. Per the germline V gene, CDR1 is SGHNT and CDR2 is YYREEE (reference sequence). Authors' data handling: Amplification of reference gene primers was used by the study to estimate nucleated cell counts. Some clones are missing from TCRdb's copy, which holds only in-frame ones; the method was immunoSEQ multiplex PCR. That table is the source of V, J and clone size, and D and trimming were worked out from the DNA. The table includes approximately 280,000 clones, under 90% detected once.

The V and J genes are TRBV5-4 and TRBJ1-1; 7 bases line up with TRBD1. Sequencing input: peripheral blood. This sequence was found in a man aged 50 or older with acute or convalescent COVID-19. CDR3 DNA: TGTGCCAGCAGCCGGGGACAGTTGGTCACTGAAGCTTTCTTT. Protein: CASSRGQLVTEAFF.